Here is one T cell receptor (beta chain) with its context. The antigen remains undetermined. Sequenced by immunoSEQ multiplex PCR; TCRdb stores in-frame clones only, minus some. This table holds approximately 60,000 clones, 79% found once. Germline-derived CDR1 and CDR2 are SQVTM and ANQGSEA. The germline V and J ends were trimmed by 6 bases and 5 bases, with 16 bases remaining between them. The CDR3 loop spans 13 amino acids. This entry is derived from a study of siplizumab effects on memory and regulatory T cells. Broader study findings: Proof of suppressive function in proliferating Tregs from siplizumab cultures was not established. Significantly reduced by siplizumab was the cumulative frequency of alloreactive sequences, namely those traceable to unstimulated CD4+ memory cells. It seemed that naive T cells were more diverse than memory cells and were major contributors to the alloresponse.

The sample was memory CD4+ T cells sorted from blood. The TCR was taken from a human donor in good health. This sequence joins TRBV29-1 and TRBJ2-5, with D possibly being TRBD2 (6 bases). The chain's CDR3 is CSVATSYGETQYF. DNA for the CDR3: TGCAGCGTCGCTACTAGCTATGGTGAGACCCAGTACTTC.